One T cell receptor (beta chain) is described in this entry. Its antigen is currently unknown. Different DNA sequences within this sample yield the same CDR3. The CDR3 contains 15 residues. V was cut by 2 bases and J by 0 bases, with 5 bases left in between. Germline V gene lookup returns CDR1 MDHEN and CDR2 SYDVKM. These data belong to a study of cytomegalovirus exposure and HLA in healthy donors. Study in general: Falling in the Caucasian-associated ancestry cluster were about 83% of some 400 genotyped donors.

Study-wide results and limits: The study recorded 150 to 200 TCR beta chains that were cytomegalovirus-associated. A later analysis found TCR association rates differed by HLA locus, highest for DRB1 and lowest for HLA-C. The authors assumed roughly uniform sequencing depth across donors for presence/absence analyses.

The PCR was carried out with 60 Vbeta primers and 13 Jbeta primers. TCRdb's table, derived via immunoSEQ multiplex PCR, lists solely in-frame clones and lacks some. The repertoire holds 100,000 to 150,000 clones, with about four fifths as singletons. Sequencing was carried out using PBMCs. The V gene is TRBV28, the J gene TRBJ2-6; the D gene is possibly TRBD1 (5 bases). The TCR originated in a man younger than 30 in good health and CMV-seronegative. CDR3 bases: TGTGCCAGCAGTTTACAGGGCTCTGGGGCCAACGTCCTGACTTTC. Residues: CASSLQGSGANVLTF.